This TCR beta chain was identified during a study of blood T cell repertoires in COVID-19. Study-wide background: Samples taken during acute and convalescent COVID-19 were collected in the United States, Italy and Spain. Nucleic acid was either cDNA or gDNA, and it came from T cells, B-cell-depleted T cells, or PBMCs.

The CDR3 runs to 14 residues. Germline V gives CDR1 MRHNA, CDR2 SNTAGT. With 6 bases clipped from V and 0 bases from J, the junction kept 2 bases outside the gene matches. Original processing notes: Nucleated cell counts were estimated from reference gene primer amplification. Clones were sequenced by immunoSEQ multiplex PCR, and TCRdb holds only the in-frame ones, with some missing. V and J calls and clone size are given by that table; D and trimming were obtained from the DNA. Of 70,000 to 90,000 clones listed, around 87% are singletons. Sequencing input: peripheral blood. V gene TRBV6-4 combines with J gene TRBJ2-7; 10 bases agree with TRBD2. The source is a man of 80 years or more with active or convalescent COVID-19. In DNA, the CDR3 is TGTGCCAGCAGCGGACTAGCGGACTCCTACGAGCAGTACGTC. As protein: CASSGLADSYEQYV.